Listed below are T cell receptor beta chains from one sample, sequenced in a study of control samples from healthy donors and cancer patients. The data were produced by immunoSEQ multiplex PCR, yet TCRdb's version contains in-frame clones alone and is incomplete. This sample has about 140,000 clones, with 80% to 90% found just once. Sequencing input: blood. These receptors originate from a woman aged 25-40 years in good health. Both conserved end residues are part of each CDR3.

V gene | CDR3 protein
TRBV3-1/TRBV3-2 | CASSPNVGANTEAFF
TRBV7-2 | CASSSPIAGTQYF
TRBV11-1 | CASSPDLGDDEQFF
TRBV10-3 | CATLQGENSPLHF
TRBV5-1 | CASSLPGTGTYEQYF
TRBV28 | CASSPAVNTGELFF
TRBV6-5 | CASSGRDRRSYEQYF
TRBV3-1/TRBV3-2 | CASSQVMGDTQYF
TRBV21-1 | CAYWAGGDYGYTF
TRBV5-4 | CASSPRASGSRTGELFF
TRBV29-1 | CSDISGSGPYTF
TRBV2 | CASRGTANYGYTF
TRBV7-9 | CASSLEGTSRREQYF
TRBV6-5 | CASTAGLDEQYF
TRBV5-3 | CARSLFSRLALNTGELFF
TRBV6-5 | CASSYSLYTEAFF
TRBV7-9 | CASSLAGTGGVETQYF
TRBV28 | CASSVDESYTDTQYF
TRBV7-9 | CASSFQTGKRLF
TRBV7-6 | CASSGRGSSGNTIYF
TRBV28 | CASEAGGSNQPQHF
TRBV2 | CASRSREGGELFF
TRBV23-1 | CASSQTPGSYNEQFF
TRBV29-1 | CSVVQGQADGYTF
TRBV30 | CAWTAGMYSPLHF